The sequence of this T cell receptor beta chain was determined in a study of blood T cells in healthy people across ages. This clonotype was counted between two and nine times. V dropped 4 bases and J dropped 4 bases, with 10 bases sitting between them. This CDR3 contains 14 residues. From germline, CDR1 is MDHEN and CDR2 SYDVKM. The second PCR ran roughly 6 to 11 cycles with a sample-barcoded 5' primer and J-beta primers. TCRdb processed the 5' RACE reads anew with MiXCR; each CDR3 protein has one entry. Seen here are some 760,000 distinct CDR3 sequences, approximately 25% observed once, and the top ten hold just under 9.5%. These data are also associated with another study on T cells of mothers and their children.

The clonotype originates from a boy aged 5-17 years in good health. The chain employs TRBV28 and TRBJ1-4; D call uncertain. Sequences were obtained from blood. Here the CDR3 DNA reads TGTGCCAGCAGTTCTGCAGAAATTAATGAAAAACTGTTTTTT. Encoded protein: CASSSAEINEKLFF.